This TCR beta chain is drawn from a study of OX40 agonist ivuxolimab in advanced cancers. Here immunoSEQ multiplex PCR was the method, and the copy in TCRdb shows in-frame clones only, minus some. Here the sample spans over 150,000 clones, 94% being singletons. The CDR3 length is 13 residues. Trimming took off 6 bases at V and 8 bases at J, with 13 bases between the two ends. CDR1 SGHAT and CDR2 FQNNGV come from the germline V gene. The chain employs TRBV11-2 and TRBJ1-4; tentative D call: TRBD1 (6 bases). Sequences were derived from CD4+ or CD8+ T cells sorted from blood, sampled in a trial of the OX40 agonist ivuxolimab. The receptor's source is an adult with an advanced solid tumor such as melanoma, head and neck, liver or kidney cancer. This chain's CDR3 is CASSFTGKEKLFF. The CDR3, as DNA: TGTGCCAGCAGTTTTACAGGGAAAGAAAAACTGTTTTTT.